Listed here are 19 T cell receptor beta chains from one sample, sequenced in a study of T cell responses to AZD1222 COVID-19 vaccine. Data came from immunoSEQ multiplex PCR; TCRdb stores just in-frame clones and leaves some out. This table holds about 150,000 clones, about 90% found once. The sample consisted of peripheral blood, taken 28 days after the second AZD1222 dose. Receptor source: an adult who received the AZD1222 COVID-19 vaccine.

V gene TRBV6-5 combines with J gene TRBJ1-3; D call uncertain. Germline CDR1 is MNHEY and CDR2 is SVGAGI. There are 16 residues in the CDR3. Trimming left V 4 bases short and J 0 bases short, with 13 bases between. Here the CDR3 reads CASSFLGEISGNTIYF. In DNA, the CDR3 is TGTGCCAGCAGTTTCCTCGGAGAAATCTCTGGAAACACCATATATTTT.

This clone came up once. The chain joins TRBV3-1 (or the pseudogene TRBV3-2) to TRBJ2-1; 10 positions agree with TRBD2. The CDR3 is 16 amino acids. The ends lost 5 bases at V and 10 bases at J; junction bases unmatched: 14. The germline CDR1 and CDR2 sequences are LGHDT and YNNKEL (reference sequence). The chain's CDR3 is CASSSTPGLATGEQFF. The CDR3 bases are TGTGCCAGCAGCAGTACTCCGGGACTAGCGACAGGGGAGCAGTTCTTC.

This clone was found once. CDR3 coding DNA: TGCGCCAGCAGCCAAGGACAGGGGAGGTCCACAGATACGCAGTATTTT. Amino acid sequence: CASSQGQGRSTDTQYF. The chain links TRBV4-3 to TRBJ2-3; TRBD1 matches at 8 bases. CDR3 size: 16 residues. The ends lost 1 base at V and 2 bases at J; junction bases unmatched: 5. Per germline, CDR1 LGHNA and CDR2 YSLEER.

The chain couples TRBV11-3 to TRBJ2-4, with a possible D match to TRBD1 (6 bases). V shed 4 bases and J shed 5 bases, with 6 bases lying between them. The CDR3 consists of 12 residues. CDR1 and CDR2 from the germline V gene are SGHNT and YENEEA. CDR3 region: CASSWGQNIQYF. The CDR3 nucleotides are TGTGCCAGCAGCTGGGGGCAAAACATTCAGTACTTC.

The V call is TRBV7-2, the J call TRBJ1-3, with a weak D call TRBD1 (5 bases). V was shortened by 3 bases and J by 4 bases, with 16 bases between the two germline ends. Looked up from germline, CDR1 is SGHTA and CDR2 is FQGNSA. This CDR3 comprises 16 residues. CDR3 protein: CASSFGAPGTGNTIYF. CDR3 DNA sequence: TGTGCCAGCAGCTTTGGAGCCCCAGGGACCGGAAACACCATATATTTT.

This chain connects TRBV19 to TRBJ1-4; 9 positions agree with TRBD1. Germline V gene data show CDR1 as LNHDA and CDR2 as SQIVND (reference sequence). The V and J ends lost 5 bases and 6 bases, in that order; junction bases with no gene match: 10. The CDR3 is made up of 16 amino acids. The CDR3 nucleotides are TGTGCCAGTAGTCTGGGGACAGGGCAGAGGTATGAAAAACTGTTTTTT. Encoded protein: CASSLGTGQRYEKLFF.

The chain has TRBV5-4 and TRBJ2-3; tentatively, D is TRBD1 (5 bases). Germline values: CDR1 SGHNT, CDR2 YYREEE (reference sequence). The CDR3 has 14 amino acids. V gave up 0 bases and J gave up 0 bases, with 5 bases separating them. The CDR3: CASSLGQSTDTQYF. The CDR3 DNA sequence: TGTGCCAGCAGCTTGGGACAGAGCACAGATACGCAGTATTTT.

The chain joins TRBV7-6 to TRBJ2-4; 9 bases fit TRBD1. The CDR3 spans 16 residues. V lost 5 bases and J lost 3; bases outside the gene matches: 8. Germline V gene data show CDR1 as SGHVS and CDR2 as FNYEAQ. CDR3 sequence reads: CASSPGQGLIKNIQYF. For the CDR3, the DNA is TGTGCCAGCAGCCCCGGACAGGGGTTAATCAAAAACATTCAGTACTTC.

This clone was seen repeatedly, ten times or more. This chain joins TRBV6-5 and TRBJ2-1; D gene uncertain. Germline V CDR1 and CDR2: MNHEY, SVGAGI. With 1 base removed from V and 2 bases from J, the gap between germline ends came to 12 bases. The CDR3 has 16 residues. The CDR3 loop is CASSYYDPATYNEQFF. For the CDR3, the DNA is TGTGCCAGCAGTTACTATGACCCTGCAACCTACAATGAGCAGTTCTTC.

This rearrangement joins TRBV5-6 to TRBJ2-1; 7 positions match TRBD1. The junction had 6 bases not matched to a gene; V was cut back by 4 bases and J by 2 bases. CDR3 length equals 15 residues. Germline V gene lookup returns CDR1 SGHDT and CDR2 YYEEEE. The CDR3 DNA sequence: TGTGCCAGCAGCAATCTAGGGGGCACCTACAATGAGCAGTTCTTC. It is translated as CASSNLGGTYNEQFF.

The CDR3, as DNA: TGTGCCAGCAGCCAAGTTTGGCGCGGCGAAGAGACCCAGTACTTC. Its translation: CASSQVWRGEETQYF. This chain connects TRBV3-1 (or the pseudogene TRBV3-2) to TRBJ2-5; D remains unclear. V was trimmed by 1 base and J by 3 bases, leaving 12 bases between them. The CDR3 extends over 15 amino acids. Germline CDR1 is LGHDT and CDR2 is YNNKEL (reference sequence).

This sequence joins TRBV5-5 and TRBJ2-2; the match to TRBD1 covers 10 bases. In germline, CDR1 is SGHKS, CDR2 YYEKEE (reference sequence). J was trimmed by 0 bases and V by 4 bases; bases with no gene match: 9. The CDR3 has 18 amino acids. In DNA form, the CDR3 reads TGTGCCAGCAGCAAACTATCCGGGACAGGGGCGAACACCGGGGAGCTGTTTTTT. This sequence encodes CASSKLSGTGANTGELFF.

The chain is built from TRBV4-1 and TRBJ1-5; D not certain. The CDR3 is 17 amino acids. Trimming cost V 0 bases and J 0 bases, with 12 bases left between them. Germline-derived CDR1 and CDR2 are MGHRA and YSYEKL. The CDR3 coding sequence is TGCGCCAGCAGCCAAGAGTTTAAGGGATATAGCAATCAGCCCCAGCATTTT. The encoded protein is CASSQEFKGYSNQPQHF.

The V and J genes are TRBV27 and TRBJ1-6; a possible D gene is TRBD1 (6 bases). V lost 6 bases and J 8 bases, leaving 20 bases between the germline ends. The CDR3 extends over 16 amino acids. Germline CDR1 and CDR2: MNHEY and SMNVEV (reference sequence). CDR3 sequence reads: CASRQPRTGNDSPLHF. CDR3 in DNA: TGTGCCAGCAGGCAACCCAGAACAGGGAACGATTCACCCCTCCACTTT.

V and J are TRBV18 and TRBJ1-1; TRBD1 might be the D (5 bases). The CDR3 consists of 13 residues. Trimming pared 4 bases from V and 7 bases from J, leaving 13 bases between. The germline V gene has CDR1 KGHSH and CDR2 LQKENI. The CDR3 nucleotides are TGTGCCAGCTCACAGCCGGGACCGATTGAAGCTTTCTTT. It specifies CASSQPGPIEAFF.

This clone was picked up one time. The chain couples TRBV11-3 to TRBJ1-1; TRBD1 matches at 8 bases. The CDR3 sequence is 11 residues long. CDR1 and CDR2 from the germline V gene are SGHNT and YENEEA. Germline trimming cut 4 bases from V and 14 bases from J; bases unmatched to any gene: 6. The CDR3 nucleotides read TGTGCCAGCAGCTCCGGACAGGGTTCGTTCTTT. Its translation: CASSSGQGSFF.

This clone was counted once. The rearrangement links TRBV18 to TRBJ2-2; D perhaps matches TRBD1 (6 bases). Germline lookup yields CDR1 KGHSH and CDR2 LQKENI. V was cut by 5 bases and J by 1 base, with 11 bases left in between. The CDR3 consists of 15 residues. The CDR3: CASSFTGKNTGELFF. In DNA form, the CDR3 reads TGTGCCAGCTCATTTACAGGGAAGAACACCGGGGAGCTGTTTTTT.

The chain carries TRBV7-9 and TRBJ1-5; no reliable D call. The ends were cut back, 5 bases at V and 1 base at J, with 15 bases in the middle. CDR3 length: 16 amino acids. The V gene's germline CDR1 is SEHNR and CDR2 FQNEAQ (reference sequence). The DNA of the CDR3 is TGTGCCAGCAGCCGAGGTCTCCCAGGAAGCAATCAGCCCCAGCATTTT. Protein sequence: CASSRGLPGSNQPQHF.

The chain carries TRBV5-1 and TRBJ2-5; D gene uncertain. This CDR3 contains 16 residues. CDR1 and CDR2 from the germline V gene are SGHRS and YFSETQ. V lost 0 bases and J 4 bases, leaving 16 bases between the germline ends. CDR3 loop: CASSLAGSSIRETQYF. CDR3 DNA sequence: TGCGCCAGCAGCTTGGCTGGCTCCTCGATCCGAGAGACCCAGTACTTC.